This T cell receptor (beta chain) was found in a study of blood T cell repertoires in COVID-19. About the study: Nucleic acid was either cDNA or gDNA, and it came from T cells, B-cell-depleted T cells, or PBMCs.

The CDR3 has 15 amino acids. Between the trimmed V and J ends, which lost 1 base and 6 bases, there was a span of 17 bases. Germline CDR1 reads SGHNT; CDR2 reads YYREEE (reference sequence). Sequencing was performed with immunoSEQ multiplex PCR; in TCRdb, only in-frame clones are kept and a portion is missing. Of under 250,000 clones listed, about 93% are singletons. This sequence originates from a man aged 55-75 years with COVID-19, enrolled during active disease. The chain has TRBV5-4 and TRBJ2-7, with D possibly TRBD1 on 6 matching bases. Sample: peripheral blood. The CDR3 nucleotides are TGTGCCAGCAGCTTGTCGGGCAGGGGTTCAGCCGAGCAGTACTTC. This gives the protein CASSLSGRGSAEQYF.